This TCR beta chain derives from a study of blood T cell repertoires in COVID-19. About the research overall: The samples span acute and convalescent COVID-19 from the United States, Italy and Spain. Sources were T cells, B-cell-depleted T cells, or PBMCs; the material itself was cDNA or gDNA.

The CDR3 extends over 16 amino acids. V gave up 2 bases and J gave up 0 bases, with 11 bases separating them. Germline lookup yields CDR1 SGHTA and CDR2 FQGTGA. The repertoire was sequenced with immunoSEQ multiplex PCR; TCRdb's copy has only in-frame clones and lacks some. Of 200,000 to 300,000 clones in the sample, approximately 80% are singletons; the top ten hold around 4%. The rearrangement joins TRBV7-3 to TRBJ2-1; D possibly corresponds to TRBD2 (6 bases). Sequencing was carried out using peripheral blood. The TCR was taken from a man between 60 and 75 years old with acute or convalescent COVID-19. CDR3 nucleotides: TGTGCCAGCAGCTTAGCGGGAAGGAGCTCCTACAATGAGCAGTTCTTC. The encoded protein is CASSLAGRSSYNEQFF.